Detailed here is one T cell receptor beta chain. V was cut by 3 bases and J by 6 bases, with 15 bases left in between. Germline CDR1 MNHEY, CDR2 SVGEGT. This CDR3 region has 14 residues. Profiled with immunoSEQ multiplex PCR; TCRdb holds only in-frame clones, not every one. The table records roughly 66,000 clones, around 90% of them present only once. The data belong to a study of blood T cell repertoires in COVID-19. This clonotype was obtained from a human donor in a cohort sampled during active COVID-19. J is TRBJ2-7 and V is TRBV6-2 or TRBV6-3; D possibly corresponds to TRBD1 (6 bases). Sequenced input: peripheral blood. The CDR3 is CASSYHRDTREQYF. The CDR3 region has the DNA TGTGCCAGCAGTTATCACCGGGACACGCGCGAGCAGTACTTC.